The entry below describes one T cell receptor beta chain. As yet, its antigen is unknown. Libraries were prepared by immunoSEQ multiplex PCR; TCRdb keeps only in-frame clonotypes and omits some of them. The data show about 1 million clones, about 74% seen once. The sample belongs to a study of shared clonotypes between healthy human individuals. The V end was cut by 2 bases, the J end by 2 bases, with 19 bases between. There are 17 residues in the CDR3. General study findings and limits: Among four donors, roughly 5% of naive CD4 clonotypes were found in common.

This clonotype was obtained from a man between 18 and 35 years old in good health. The rearrangement uses TRBV5-3 and TRBJ1-1; D uncertain. TRBV5-3 is flagged as an ORF with uncertain function. The sample taken for sequencing was memory CD4+ T cells sorted from blood. Regarding subset: CD45RA-negative fraction. In DNA, the CDR3 is TGTGCCAGAAGCTTAAAGTTCGCCAGCCGACTAAACACTGAAGCTTTCTTT. This translates into CARSLKFASRLNTEAFF.